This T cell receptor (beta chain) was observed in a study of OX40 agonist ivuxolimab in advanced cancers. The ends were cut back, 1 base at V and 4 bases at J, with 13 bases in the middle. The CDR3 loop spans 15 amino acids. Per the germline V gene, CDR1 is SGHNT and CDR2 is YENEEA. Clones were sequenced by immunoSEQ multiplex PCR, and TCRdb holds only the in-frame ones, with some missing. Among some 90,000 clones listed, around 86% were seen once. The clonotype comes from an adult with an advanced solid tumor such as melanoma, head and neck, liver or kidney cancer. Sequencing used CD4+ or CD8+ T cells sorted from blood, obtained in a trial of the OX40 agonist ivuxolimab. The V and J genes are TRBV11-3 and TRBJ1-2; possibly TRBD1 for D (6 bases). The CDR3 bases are TGTGCCAGCAGCTTAGTTGTGGGGGGCTCCTATGGCTACACCTTC. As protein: CASSLVVGGSYGYTF.